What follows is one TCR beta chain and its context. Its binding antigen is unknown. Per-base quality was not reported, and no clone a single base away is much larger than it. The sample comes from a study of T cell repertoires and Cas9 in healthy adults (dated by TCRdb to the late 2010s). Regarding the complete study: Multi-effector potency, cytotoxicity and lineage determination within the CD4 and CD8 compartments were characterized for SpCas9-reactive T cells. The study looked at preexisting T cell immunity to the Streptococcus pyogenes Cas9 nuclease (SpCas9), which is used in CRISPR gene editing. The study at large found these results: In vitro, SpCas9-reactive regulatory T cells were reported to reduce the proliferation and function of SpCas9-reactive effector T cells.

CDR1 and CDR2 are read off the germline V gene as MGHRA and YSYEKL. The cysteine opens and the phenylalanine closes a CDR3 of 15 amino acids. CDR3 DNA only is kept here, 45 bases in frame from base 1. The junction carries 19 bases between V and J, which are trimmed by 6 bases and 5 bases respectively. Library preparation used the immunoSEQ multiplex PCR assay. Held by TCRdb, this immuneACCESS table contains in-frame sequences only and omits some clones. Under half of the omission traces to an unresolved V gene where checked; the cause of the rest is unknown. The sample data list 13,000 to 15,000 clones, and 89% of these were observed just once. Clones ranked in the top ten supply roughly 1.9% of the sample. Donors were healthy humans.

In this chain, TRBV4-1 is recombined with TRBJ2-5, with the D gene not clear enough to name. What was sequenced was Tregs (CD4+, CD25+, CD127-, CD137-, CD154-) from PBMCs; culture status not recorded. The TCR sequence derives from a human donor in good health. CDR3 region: CASSQRRWPRETQYF. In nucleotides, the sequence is TGCGCCAGCAGTCAGCGTAGATGGCCCCGGGAGACCCAGTACTTC.